This T cell receptor (beta chain) derives from a study of shared clonotypes between healthy human individuals. This clone was counted once. Its antigen is not known. The protocol was immunoSEQ multiplex PCR, while the TCRdb copy is restricted to in-frame clones and leaves out a portion. The sample contains nearly 1,000,000 clones, around 80% of which appear only once. Study-level findings and limits: A handful of donors shared roughly 5% of their naive CD4 clonotypes. Depth of sequencing was expected to influence donor clonotype sharing.

Germline V lookup: CDR1 SGDLS, CDR2 YYNGEE. The CDR3 covers 14 residues. V dropped 4 bases and J dropped 7; count of bases not matched to a gene: 11. CD45RA+ naive and CD45RA-negative memory subsets were separated from CD4+ cells. Sequencing was carried out using memory CD4+ T cells sorted from blood. Subset defined: CD45RA-negative fraction. The chain employs TRBV9 and TRBJ2-7, with 7 bases aligning to TRBD1. The TCR sequence derives from a young man in good health. In DNA form, the CDR3 reads TGTGCCAGCAGCCCCCGACAGGGAATGGGGGAGCAGTACTTC. Amino acid sequence: CASSPRQGMGEQYF.